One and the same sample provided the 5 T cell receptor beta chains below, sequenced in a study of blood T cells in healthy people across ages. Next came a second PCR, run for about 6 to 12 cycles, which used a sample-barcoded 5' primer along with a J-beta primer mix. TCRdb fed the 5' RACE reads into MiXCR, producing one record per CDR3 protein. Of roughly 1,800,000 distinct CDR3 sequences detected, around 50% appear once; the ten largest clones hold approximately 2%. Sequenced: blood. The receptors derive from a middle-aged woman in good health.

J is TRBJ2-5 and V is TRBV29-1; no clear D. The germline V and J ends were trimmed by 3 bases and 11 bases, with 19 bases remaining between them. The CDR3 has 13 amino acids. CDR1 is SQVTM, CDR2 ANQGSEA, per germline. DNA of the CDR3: TGCAGCGTTGAGGGATACTACCCGTCGGTGCAGTACTTC. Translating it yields CSVEGYYPSVQYF.

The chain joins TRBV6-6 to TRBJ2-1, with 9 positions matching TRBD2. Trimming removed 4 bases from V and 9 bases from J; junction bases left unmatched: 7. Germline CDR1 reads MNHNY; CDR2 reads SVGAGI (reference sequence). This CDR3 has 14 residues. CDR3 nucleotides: TGTGCCAGCAGTTCCCAGGGACTAGCTGGTGAGCAGTTCTTC. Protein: CASSSQGLAGEQFF.

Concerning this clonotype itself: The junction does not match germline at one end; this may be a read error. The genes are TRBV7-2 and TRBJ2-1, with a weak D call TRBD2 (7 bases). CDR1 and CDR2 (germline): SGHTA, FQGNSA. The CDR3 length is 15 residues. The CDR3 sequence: CANSLKGGALSEQFF. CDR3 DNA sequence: TGTGCCAACAGCTTAAAGGGGGGGGCCTTGAGTGAGCAGTTCTTC.

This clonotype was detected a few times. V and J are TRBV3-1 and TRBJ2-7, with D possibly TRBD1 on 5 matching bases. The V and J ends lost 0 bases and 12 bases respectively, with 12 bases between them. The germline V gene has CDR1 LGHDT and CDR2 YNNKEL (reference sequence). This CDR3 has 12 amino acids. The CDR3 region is CASSQDLQGRYF. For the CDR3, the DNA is TGTGCCAGCAGCCAAGATCTCCAGGGTCGGTACTTC.

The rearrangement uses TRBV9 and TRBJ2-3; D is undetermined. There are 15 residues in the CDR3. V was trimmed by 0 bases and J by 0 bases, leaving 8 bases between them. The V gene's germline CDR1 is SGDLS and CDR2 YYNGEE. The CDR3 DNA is TGTGCCAGCAGCGTAGTCCTACCTAGCACAGATACGCAGTATTTT. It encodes CASSVVLPSTDTQYF.